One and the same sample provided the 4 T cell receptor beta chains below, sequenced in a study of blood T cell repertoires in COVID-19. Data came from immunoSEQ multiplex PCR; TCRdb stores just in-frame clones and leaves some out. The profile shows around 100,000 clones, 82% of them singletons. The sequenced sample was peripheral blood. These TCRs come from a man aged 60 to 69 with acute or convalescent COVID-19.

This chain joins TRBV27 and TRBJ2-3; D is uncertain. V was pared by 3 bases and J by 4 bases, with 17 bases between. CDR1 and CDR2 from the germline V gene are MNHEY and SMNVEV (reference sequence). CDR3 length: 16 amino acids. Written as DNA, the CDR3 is TGTGCCAGCAGTTTTAGGTCACCGGAGCAAGCAGATACGCAGTATTTT. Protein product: CASSFRSPEQADTQYF.

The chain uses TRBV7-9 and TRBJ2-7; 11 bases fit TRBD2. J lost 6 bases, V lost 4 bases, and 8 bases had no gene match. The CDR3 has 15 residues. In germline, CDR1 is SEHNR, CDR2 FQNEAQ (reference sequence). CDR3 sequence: CASSSQGLAGGEQYF. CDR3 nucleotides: TGTGCCAGCAGCTCCCAGGGGCTAGCGGGAGGCGAGCAGTACTTC.

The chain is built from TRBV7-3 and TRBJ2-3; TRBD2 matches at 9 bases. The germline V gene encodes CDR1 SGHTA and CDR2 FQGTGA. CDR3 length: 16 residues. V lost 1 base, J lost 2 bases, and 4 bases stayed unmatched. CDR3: CASSLMASGVTDTQYF. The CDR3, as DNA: TGTGCCAGCAGCTTAATGGCTAGCGGGGTCACAGATACGCAGTATTTT.

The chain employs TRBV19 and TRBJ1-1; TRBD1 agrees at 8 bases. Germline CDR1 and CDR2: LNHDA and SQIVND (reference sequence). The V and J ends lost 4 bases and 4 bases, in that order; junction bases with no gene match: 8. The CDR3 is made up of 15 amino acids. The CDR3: CASSSRGRVSTEAFF. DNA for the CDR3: TGTGCCAGTAGTAGCAGGGGGCGGGTGAGCACTGAAGCTTTCTTT.